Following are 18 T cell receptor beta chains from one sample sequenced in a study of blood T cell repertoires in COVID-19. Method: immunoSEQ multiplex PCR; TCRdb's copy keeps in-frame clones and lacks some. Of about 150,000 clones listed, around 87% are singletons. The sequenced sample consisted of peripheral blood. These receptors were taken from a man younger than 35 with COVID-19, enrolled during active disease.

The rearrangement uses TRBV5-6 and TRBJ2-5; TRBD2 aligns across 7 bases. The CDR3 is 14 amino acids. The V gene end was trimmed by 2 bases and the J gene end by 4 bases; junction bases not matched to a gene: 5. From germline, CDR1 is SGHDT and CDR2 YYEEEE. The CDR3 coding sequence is TGTGCCAGCAGCTTCTCAGGGACTACAGAGACCCAGTACTTC. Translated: CASSFSGTTETQYF. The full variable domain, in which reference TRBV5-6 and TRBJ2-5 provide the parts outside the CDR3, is DAGVTQSPTHLIKTRGQQVTLRCSPKSGHDTVSWYQQALGQGPQFIFQYYEEEERQRGNFPDRFSGHQFPNYSSELNVNALLLGDSALYLCASSFSGTTETQYFGPGTRLLVL.

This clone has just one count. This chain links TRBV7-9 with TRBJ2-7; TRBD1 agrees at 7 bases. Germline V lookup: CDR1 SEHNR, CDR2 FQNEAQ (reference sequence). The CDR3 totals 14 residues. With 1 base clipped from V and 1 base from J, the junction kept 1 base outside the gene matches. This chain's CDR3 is CASSLGGQSYEQYF. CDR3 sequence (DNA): TGTGCCAGCAGCTTAGGGGGACAGTCCTACGAGCAGTACTTC.

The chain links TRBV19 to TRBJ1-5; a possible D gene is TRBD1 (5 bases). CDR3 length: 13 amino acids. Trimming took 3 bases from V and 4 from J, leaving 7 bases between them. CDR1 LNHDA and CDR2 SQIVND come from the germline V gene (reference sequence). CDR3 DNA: TGTGCCAGTAGTATGGGGGGGAATCAGCCCCAGCATTTT. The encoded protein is CASSMGGNQPQHF.

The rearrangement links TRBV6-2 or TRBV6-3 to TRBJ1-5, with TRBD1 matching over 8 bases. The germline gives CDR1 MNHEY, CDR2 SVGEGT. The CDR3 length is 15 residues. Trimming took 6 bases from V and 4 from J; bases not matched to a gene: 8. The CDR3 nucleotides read TGTGCCAGCAGCTCCAGGGGGCGGGTGAATCAGCCCCAGCATTTT. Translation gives CASSSRGRVNQPQHF.

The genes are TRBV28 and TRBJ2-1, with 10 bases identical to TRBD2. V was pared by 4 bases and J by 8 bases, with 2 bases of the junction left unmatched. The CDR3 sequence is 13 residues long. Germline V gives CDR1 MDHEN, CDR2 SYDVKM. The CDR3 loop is CASSSSGSYEQFF. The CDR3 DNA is TGTGCCAGCAGTTCTAGCGGGAGTTATGAGCAGTTCTTC. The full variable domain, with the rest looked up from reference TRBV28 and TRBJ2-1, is DVKVTQSSRYLVKRTGEKVFLECVQDMDHENMFWYRQDPGLGLRLIYFSYDVKMKEKGDIPEGYSVSREKKERFSLILESASTNQTSMYLCASSSSGSYEQFFGPGTRLTVL.

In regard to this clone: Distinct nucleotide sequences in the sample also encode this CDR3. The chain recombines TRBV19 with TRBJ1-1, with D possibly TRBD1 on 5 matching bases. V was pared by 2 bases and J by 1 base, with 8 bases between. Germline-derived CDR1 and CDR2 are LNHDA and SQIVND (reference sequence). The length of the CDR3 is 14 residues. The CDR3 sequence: CASSILGQNTEAFF. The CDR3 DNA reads TGTGCCAGTAGTATACTGGGGCAGAACACTGAAGCTTTCTTT.

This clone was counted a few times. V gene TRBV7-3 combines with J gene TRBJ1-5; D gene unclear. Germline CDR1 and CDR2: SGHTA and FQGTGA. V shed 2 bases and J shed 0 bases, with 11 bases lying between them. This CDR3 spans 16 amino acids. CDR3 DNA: TGTGCCAGCAGCTTAGTCCAGGTTCATAGCAATCAGCCCCAGCATTTT. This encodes CASSLVQVHSNQPQHF.

The CDR3 nucleotides read TGTGCCAGCAGGCTAGCGGGAGGGTATGGCGGGGAGCTGTTTTTT. Protein sequence: CASRLAGGYGGELFF. The chain couples TRBV2 to TRBJ2-2; 12 bases agree with TRBD2. This CDR3 is built from 15 residues. Germline loops: CDR1 SNHLY, CDR2 FYNNEI. V lost 6 bases, J lost 7 bases, and 6 bases stayed unmatched.

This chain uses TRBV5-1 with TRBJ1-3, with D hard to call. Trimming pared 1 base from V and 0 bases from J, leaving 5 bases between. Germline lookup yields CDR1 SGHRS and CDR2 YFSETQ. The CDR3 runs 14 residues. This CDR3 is CASSLWSSGNTIYF. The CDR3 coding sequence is TGCGCCAGCAGCTTGTGGAGCTCTGGAAACACCATATATTTT.

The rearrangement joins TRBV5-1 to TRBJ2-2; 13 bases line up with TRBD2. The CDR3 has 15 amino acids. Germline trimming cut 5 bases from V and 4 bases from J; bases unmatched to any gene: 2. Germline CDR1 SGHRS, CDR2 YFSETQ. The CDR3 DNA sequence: TGCGCCAGCAGACGGACTAGCGGGAGCACCGGGGAGCTGTTTTTT. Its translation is CASRRTSGSTGELFF.

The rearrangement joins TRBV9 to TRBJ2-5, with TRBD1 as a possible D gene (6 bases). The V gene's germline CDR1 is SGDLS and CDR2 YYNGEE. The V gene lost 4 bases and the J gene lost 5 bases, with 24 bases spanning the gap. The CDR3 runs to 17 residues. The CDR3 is CASSPPSRDNPRETQYF. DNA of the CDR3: TGTGCCAGCAGCCCCCCCTCCAGGGACAACCCTCGGGAGACCCAGTACTTC.

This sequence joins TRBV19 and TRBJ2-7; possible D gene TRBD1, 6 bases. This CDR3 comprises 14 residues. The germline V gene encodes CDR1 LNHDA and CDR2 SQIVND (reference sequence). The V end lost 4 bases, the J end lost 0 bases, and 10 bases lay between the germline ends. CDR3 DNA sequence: TGTGCCAGTAGTAGAAACAGGGCCTCCTACGAGCAGTACTTC. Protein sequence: CASSRNRASYEQYF.

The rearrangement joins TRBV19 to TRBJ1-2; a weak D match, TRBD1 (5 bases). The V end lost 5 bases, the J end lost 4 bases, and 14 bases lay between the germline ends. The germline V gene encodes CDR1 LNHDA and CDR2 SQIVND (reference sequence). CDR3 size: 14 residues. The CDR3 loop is CASSGAGIIYGYTF. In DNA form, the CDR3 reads TGTGCCAGTAGTGGAGCAGGGATCATCTATGGCTACACCTTC. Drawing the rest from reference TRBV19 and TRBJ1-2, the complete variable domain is DGGITQSPKYLFRKEGQNVTLSCEQNLNHDAMYWYRQDPGQGLRLIYYSQIVNDFQKGDIAEGYSVSREKKESFPLTVTSAQKNPTAFYLCASSGAGIIYGYTFGSGTRLTVV.

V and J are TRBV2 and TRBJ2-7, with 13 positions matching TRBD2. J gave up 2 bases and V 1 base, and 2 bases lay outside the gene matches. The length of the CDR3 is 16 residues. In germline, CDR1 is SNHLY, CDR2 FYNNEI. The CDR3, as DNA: TGTGCCAGCAGTGAAGGCGGACTAGCGGGGGCCTACGAGCAGTACTTC. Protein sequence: CASSEGGLAGAYEQYF.

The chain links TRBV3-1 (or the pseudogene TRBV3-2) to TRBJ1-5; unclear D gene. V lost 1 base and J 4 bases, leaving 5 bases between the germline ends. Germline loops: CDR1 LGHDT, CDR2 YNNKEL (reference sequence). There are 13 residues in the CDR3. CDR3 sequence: CASSQGQNQPQHF. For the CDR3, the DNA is TGTGCCAGCAGCCAAGGGCAGAATCAGCCCCAGCATTTT.

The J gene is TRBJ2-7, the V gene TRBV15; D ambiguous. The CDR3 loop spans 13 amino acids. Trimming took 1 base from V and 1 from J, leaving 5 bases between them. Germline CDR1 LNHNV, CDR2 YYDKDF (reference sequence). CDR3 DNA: TGTGCCACCAGCAGAGGGGCATCCTACGAGCAGTACTTC. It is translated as CATSRGASYEQYF.

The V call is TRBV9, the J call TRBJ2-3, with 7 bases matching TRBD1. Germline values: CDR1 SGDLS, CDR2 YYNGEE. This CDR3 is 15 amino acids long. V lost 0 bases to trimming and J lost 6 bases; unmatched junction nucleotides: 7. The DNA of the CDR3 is TGTGCCAGCAGCGTAGAGGGGGACAGTTGGGATACGCAGTATTTT. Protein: CASSVEGDSWDTQYF.

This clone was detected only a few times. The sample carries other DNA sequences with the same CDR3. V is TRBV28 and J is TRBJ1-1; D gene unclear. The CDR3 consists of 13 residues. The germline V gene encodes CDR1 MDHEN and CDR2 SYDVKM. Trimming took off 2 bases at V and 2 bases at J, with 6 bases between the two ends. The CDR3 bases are TGTGCCAGCAGTTTAGGGCAAAACACTGAAGCTTTCTTT. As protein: CASSLGQNTEAFF. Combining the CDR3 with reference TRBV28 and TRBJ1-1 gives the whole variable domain DVKVTQSSRYLVKRTGEKVFLECVQDMDHENMFWYRQDPGLGLRLIYFSYDVKMKEKGDIPEGYSVSREKKERFSLILESASTNQTSMYLCASSLGQNTEAFFGQGTRLTVV.